The T cell receptor beta chain under discussion was sequenced for a study of T cell responses to AZD1222 COVID-19 vaccine. Here immunoSEQ multiplex PCR was the method, and the copy in TCRdb shows in-frame clones only, minus some. Of roughly 120,000 clones in the sample, 70% to 90% were seen once. Germline CDR1 is MNHEY and CDR2 is SVGAGI. The CDR3 runs 14 residues. The V gene end was trimmed by 5 bases and the J gene end by 2 bases; junction bases not matched to a gene: 5. V is TRBV6-5 and J is TRBJ2-7; 8 bases align to TRBD1. This TCR was sampled from an adult in good health. The source material was peripheral blood, sampled on day 0 of AZD1222 vaccination. The CDR3 is CASSQDRATYEQYF. CDR3 in DNA: TGTGCCAGCAGTCAGGACAGGGCAACCTACGAGCAGTACTTC.